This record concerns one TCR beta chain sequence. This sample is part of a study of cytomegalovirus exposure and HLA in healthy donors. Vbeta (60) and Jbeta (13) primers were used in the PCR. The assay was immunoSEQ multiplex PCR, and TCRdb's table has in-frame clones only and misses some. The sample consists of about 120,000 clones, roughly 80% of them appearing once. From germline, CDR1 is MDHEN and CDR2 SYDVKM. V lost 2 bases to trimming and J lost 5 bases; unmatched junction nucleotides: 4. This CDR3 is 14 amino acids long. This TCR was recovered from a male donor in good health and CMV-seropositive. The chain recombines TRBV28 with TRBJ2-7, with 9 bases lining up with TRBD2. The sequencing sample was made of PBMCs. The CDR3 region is CASSLRGRANEQYF. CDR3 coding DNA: TGTGCCAGCAGTTTACGCGGGAGGGCCAACGAGCAGTACTTC.